This T cell receptor (beta chain) derives from a study of blood T cell repertoires in COVID-19. Study-level information: The study drew acute and convalescent COVID-19 samples from the United States, Italy and Spain.

Authors' analysis steps: Using reference gene primer amplification, nucleated cell counts were estimated. The method was immunoSEQ multiplex PCR; TCRdb's version includes in-frame clones alone and lacks a portion of them. The V and J calls and clone size were taken over from that table, and D and trimming were inferred from the DNA. This sample yields about 110,000 clones, of which approximately 65% are seen a single time; 6.5% to 8.5% belongs to the top ten. Germline V gene sequence: CDR1 MNHEY, CDR2 SMNVEV (reference sequence). The J segment lost 6 bases and the V segment lost 3 bases, leaving 9 bases of the junction unmatched. This CDR3 has 16 amino acids.

The chain carries TRBV27 and TRBJ1-5; 9 positions agree with TRBD1. The material sequenced was peripheral blood. This clonotype originated in a woman aged 55-69 years with acute or convalescent COVID-19. The CDR3, as DNA: TGTGCCAGCAGTTTCTCGGGGACAGGGAAGCCTCAGCCCCAGCATTTT. As protein: CASSFSGTGKPQPQHF.